The entry that follows covers one T cell receptor beta chain sequence. The antigen is unknown. 60 Vbeta and 13 Jbeta primers were used in PCR. Some clones are missing from TCRdb's copy, which holds only in-frame ones; the method was immunoSEQ multiplex PCR. This repertoire comprises roughly 75,000 clones; its ten largest clones make up about 0.83%. The sample is drawn from a study of cytomegalovirus exposure and HLA in healthy donors. Study outcomes and limitations: Some V segments could not be told apart, so they were left out, TRBV6-2 and TRBV6-3 among them. Productive rates of about 90% or about 30% were seen for most TCR beta V segments in an earlier analysis. Confirmation was obtained in vitro that a few CMV-associated chains are specific for CMV antigens.

This CDR3 contains 14 residues. The germline V gene has CDR1 SGHKS and CDR2 YYEKEE (reference sequence). The V segment lost 5 bases and the J segment 8 bases; nucleotides outside the gene matches: 10. In nominal health when sampled, donors likely had unrecorded immune exposures nonetheless. Sequencing was carried out using PBMCs. The chain recombines TRBV5-5 with TRBJ2-4; 7 bases match TRBD1. This TCR derives from a boy aged 5-17 years in good health and CMV-seronegative. CDR3 protein: CASRKGALGYIQYF. CDR3 DNA sequence: TGTGCCAGCAGGAAGGGGGCCCTTGGTTACATTCAGTACTTC.